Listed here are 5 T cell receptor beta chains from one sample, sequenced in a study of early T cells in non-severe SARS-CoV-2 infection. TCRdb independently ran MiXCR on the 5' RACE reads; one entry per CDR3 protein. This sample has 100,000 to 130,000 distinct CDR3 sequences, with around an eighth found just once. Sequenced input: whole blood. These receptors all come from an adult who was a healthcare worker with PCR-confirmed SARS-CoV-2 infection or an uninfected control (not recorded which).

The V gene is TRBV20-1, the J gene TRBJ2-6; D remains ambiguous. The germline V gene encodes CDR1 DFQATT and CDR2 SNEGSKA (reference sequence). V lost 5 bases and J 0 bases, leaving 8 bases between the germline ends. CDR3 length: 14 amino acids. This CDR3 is CSASDTSGANVLTF. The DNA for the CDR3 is TGCAGTGCTTCCGACACCTCTGGGGCCAACGTCCTGACTTTC.

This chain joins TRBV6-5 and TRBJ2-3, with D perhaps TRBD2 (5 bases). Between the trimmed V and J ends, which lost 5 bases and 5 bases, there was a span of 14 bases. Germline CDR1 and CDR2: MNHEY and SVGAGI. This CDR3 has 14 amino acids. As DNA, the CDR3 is TGTGCCAGCAGTAGAAGGAGGCTAGGAGATACGCAGTATTTT. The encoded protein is CASSRRRLGDTQYF.

The CDR3 sequence is CASRPRQSMNTEAFF. Here the CDR3 DNA reads TGTGCCAGCAGACCCCGACAGAGTATGAACACTGAAGCTTTCTTT. The chain uses TRBV6-2 or TRBV6-3 and TRBJ1-1; tentative D call: TRBD1 (5 bases). CDR1 is MNHEY, CDR2 SVGEGT, per germline. The CDR3 runs to 15 residues. V dropped 6 bases and J dropped 0 bases, with 14 bases sitting between them.

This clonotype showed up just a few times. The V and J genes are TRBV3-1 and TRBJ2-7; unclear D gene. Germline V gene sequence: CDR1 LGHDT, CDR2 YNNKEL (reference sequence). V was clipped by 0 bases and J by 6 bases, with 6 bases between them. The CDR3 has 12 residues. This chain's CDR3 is CASSQDLGEQYF. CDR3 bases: TGTGCCAGCAGCCAAGATCTTGGCGAGCAGTACTTC.

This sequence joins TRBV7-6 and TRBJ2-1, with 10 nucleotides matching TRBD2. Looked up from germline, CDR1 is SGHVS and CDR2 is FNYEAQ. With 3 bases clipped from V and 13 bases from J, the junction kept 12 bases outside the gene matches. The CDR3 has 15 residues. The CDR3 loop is CASSLTPSGGSEQFF. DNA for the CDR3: TGTGCCAGCAGCTTGACCCCTAGCGGGGGAAGCGAACAGTTCTTC.